This TCR beta chain was sequenced during a study of cytomegalovirus exposure and HLA in healthy donors. Study in general: HLA-typed donors were the source of approximately 80 million unique TCRs, which an early data release held.

This clone came up once. Its cognate antigen is unknown. With 60 Vbeta and 13 Jbeta primers, the PCR was carried out. Assay used: immunoSEQ multiplex PCR; TCRdb lists only in-frame clones, some missing. The data show tens of thousands of clones, with almost 70% seen just once and roughly 4.5% held by the top ten. Study outcomes and limitations: Beyond CMV serostatus, there was no information to go on about immune exposure. Several top significant clusters appeared, in a later analysis, to be linked to common viral pathogens. Upon later analysis, HLA-associated TCR beta chains proved more clonally expanded than other, equally common chains.

V dropped 5 bases and J dropped 4; count of bases not matched to a gene: 4. CDR1 MNHEY and CDR2 SVGAGI come from the germline V gene. The CDR3 length is 14 residues. The sequenced sample was PBMCs. V and J are TRBV6-5 and TRBJ1-3, with 8 nucleotides matching TRBD1. The sequence came from a woman aged 45-59 years in good health and CMV-seronegative. In nucleotides, the CDR3 is TGTGCCAGCAGTACGGACAGGGTGGGAAACACCATATATTTT. Translated, it gives CASSTDRVGNTIYF.